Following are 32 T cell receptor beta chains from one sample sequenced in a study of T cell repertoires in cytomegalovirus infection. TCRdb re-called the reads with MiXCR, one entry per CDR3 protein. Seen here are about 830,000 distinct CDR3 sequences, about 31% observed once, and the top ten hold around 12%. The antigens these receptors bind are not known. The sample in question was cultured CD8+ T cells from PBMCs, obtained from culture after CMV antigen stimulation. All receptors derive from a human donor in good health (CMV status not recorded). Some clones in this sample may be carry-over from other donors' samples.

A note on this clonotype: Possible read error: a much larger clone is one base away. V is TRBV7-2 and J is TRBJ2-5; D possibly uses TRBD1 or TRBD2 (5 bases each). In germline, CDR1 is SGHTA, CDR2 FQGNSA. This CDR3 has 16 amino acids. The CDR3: CDSSIPGLSVQETQYF. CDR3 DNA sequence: TGTGACAGCAGCATCCCGGGGCTCAGCGTGCAGGAGACCCAGTACTTC. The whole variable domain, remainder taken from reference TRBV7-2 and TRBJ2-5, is GAGVSQSPSNKVTEKGKDVELRCDPISGHTALYWYRQSLGQGLEFLIYFQGNSAPDKSGLPSDRFSAERTGGSVSTLTIQRTQQEDSAVYLCDSSIPGLSVQETQYFGPGTRLLVL.

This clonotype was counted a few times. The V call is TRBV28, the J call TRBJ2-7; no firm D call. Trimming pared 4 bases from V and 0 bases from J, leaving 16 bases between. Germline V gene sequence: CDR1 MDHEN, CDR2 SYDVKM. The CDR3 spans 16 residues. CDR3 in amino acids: CASSSLIVRSSYEQYV. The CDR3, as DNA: TGTGCCAGCAGTTCCTTGATTGTGCGGAGCTCCTACGAGCAGTACGTC.

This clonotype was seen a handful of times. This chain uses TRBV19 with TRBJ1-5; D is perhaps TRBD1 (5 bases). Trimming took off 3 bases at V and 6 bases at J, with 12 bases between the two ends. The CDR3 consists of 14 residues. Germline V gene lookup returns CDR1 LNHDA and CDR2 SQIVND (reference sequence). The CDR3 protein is CASSIGQGGQPQHF. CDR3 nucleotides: TGTGCCAGTAGTATCGGGCAGGGTGGTCAGCCCCAGCATTTT.

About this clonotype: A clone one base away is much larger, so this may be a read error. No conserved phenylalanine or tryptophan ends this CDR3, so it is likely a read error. The chain's CDR3 is CASSWGNQPQHS. DNA of the CDR3: TGTGCCAGCAGCTGGGGAAATCAGCCCCAGCATTCT. The genes are TRBV7-2 and TRBJ1-5; D remains unclear. CDR3 length: 12 amino acids. Germline CDR1 SGHTA, CDR2 FQGNSA. V was pared by 4 bases and J by 4 bases, with 5 bases between.

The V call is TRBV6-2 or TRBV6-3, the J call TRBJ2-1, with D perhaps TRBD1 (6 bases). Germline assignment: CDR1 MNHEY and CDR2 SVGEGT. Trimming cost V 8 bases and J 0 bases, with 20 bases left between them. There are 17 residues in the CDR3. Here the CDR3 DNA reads TGTGCCAGCGCAGGGGAGCGCGCCCGGAGCTCCTACAATGAGCAGTTCTTC. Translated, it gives CASAGERARSSYNEQFF.

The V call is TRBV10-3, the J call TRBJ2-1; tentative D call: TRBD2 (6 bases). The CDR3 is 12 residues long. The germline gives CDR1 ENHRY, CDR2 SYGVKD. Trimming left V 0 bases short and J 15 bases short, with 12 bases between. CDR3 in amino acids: CAISESGRPWFF. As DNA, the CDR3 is TGTGCCATCAGTGAGTCGGGGAGGCCCTGGTTCTTC.

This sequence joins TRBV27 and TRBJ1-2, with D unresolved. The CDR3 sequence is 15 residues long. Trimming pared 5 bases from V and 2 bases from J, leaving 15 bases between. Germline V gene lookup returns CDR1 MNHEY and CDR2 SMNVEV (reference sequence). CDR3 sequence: CASSPHQEYNYGYTF. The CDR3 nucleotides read TGTGCCAGCAGTCCTCACCAGGAATACAACTATGGCTACACCTTC.

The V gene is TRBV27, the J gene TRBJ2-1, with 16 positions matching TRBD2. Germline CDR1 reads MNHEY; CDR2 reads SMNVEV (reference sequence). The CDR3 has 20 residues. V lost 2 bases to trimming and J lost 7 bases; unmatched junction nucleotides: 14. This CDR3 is CASSLRIPGLAGGPGNEQFF. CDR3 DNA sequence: TGTGCCAGCAGTTTAAGAATTCCGGGACTAGCGGGGGGGCCGGGTAATGAGCAGTTCTTC.

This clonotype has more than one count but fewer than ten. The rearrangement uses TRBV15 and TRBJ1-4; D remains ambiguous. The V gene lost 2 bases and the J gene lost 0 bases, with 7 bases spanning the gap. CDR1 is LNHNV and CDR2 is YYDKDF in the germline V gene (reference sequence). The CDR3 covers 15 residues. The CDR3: CATSRKGSTNEKLFF. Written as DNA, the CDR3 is TGTGCCACCAGCAGAAAGGGTTCAACTAATGAAAAACTGTTTTTT.

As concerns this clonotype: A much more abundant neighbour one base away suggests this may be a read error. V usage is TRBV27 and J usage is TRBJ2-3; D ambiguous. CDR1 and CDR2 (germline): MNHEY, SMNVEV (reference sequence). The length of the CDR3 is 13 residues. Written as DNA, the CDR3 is TGTTCCAGCAGTTTATGGAGCACAGATACGCAGTATTTT. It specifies CSSSLWSTDTQYF.

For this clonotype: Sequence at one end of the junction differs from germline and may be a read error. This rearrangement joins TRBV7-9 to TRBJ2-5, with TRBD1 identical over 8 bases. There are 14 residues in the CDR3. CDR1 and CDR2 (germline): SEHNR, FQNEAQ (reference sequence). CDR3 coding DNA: TGTGCCAACAGCTTAGTTCGACAGGGGGAGACCCAGTACTTC. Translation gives CANSLVRQGETQYF.

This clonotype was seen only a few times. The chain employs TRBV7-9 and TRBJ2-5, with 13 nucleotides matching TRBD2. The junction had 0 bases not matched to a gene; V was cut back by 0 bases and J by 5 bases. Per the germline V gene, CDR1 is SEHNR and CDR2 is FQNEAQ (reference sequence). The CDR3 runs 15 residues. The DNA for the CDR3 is TGTGCCAGCAGCTTAGCACTAGCGGGGGGGGAGACCCAGTACTTC. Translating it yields CASSLALAGGETQYF.

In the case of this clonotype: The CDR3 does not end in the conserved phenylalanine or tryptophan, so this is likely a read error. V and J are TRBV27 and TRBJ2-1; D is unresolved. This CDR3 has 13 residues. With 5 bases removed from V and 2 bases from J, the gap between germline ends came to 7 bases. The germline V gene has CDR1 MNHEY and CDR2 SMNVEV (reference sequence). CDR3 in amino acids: CASSPGTYNEQFS. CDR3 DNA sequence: TGTGCCAGCAGTCCCGGTACCTACAATGAGCAGTTCTCC.

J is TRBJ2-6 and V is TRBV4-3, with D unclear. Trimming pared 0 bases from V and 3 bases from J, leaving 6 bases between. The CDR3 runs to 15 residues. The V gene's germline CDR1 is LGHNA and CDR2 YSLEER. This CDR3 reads CASSQDWVGANVLTF. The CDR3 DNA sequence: TGCGCCAGCAGCCAAGATTGGGTTGGGGCCAACGTCCTGACTTTC.

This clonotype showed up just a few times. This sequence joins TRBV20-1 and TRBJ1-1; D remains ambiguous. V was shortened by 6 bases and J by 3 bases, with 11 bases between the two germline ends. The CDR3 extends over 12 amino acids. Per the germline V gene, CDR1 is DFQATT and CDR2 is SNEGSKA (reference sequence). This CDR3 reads CSAPSGDTEAFF. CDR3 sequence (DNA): TGCAGTGCCCCGTCCGGGGACACTGAAGCTTTCTTT.

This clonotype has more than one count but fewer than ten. The CDR3 coding sequence is TGTGCCAGCAGCCAACGACGCGGGTCGGGTGATGAAGCTTTCTTT. Amino acids: CASSQRRGSGDEAFF. The chain has TRBV28 and TRBJ1-1, with D uncertain. The germline gives CDR1 MDHEN, CDR2 SYDVKM. Trimming removed 6 bases at V and 7 bases at J, with 21 bases between. There are 15 residues in the CDR3.

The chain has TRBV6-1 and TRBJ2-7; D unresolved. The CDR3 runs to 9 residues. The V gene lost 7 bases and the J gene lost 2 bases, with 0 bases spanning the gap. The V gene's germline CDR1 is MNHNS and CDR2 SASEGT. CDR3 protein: CASTYEQYV. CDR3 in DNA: TGTGCCAGCACCTACGAGCAGTACGTC.

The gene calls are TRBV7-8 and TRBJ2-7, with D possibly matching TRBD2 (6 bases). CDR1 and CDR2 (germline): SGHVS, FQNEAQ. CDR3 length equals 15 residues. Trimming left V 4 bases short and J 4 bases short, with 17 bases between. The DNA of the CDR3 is TGTGCCAGCAGCTACCGTCGGGACTGGCAGTACGAGCAGTACTTC. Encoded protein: CASSYRRDWQYEQYF.

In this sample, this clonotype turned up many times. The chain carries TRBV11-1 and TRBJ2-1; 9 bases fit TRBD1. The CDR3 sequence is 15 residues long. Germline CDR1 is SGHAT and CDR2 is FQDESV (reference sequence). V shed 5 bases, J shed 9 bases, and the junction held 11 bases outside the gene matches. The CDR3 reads CASSRFGTGYAEQFF. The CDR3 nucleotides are TGTGCCAGCAGCCGTTTCGGGACAGGGTACGCTGAGCAGTTCTTC. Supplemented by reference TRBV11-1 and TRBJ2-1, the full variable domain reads EAEVAQSPRYKITEKSQAVAFWCDPISGHATLYWYRQILGQGPELLVQFQDESVVDDSQLPKDRFSAERLKGVDSTLKIQPAELGDSAMYLCASSRFGTGYAEQFFGPGTRLTVL.

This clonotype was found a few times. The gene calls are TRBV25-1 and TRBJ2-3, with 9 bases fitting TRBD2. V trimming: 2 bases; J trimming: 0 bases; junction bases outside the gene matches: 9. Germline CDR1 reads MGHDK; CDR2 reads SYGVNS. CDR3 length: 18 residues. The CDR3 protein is CASSELYRTSVSTDTQYF. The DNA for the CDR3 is TGTGCCAGCAGTGAACTCTACCGGACTAGCGTTAGCACAGATACGCAGTATTTT.

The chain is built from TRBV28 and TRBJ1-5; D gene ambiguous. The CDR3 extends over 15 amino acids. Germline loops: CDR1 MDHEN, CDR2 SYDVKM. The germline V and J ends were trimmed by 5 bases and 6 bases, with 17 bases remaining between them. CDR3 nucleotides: TGTGCCAGCAGTCCAGCAGTGGGAGGTTCTCAGCCCCAGCATTTT. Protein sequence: CASSPAVGGSQPQHF.

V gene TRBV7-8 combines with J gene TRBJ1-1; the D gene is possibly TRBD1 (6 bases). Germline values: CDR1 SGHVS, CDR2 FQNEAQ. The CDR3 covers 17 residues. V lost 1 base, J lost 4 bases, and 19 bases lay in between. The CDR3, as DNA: TGTGCCAGCAGCTTAGGTGCGATAGGGGGGTGGGGCACTGAAGCTTTCTTT. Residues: CASSLGAIGGWGTEAFF.

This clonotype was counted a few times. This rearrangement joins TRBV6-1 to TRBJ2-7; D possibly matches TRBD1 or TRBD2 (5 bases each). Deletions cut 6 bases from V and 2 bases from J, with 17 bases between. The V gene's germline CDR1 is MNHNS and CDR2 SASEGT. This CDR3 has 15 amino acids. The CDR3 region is CASRGPDKRAYEQYV. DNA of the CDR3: TGTGCCAGCAGGGGACCGGACAAAAGGGCCTACGAGCAGTACGTC.

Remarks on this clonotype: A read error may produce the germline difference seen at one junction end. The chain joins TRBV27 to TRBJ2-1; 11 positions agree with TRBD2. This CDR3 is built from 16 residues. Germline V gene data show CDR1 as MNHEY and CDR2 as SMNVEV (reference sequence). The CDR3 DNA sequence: TGTGACAGCAGTAACCGACTAGCGGGGCCTTACAATGAGCAGTTCTTC. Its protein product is CDSSNRLAGPYNEQFF.

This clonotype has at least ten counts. CDR3 bases: TGTGCCAGCAGCTTAGGGCGGCTACGCAATCAGCCCCAGCATTTT. Its translation is CASSLGRLRNQPQHF. This chain uses TRBV7-8 with TRBJ1-5, with no clear D. The CDR3 spans 15 residues. V gave up 1 base and J gave up 2 bases, with 9 bases separating them. Germline V gene sequence: CDR1 SGHVS, CDR2 FQNEAQ.

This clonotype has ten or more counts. CDR3 residues: CASSPLNGYKVNNEQFF. In nucleotides, the CDR3 is TGTGCCAGCAGCCCTCTTAACGGGTACAAAGTCAACAATGAGCAGTTCTTC. The J gene is TRBJ2-1, the V gene TRBV7-6; D uncertain. The CDR3 loop spans 17 amino acids. Trimming took 5 bases from V and 5 from J, leaving 22 bases between them. The V gene's germline CDR1 is SGHVS and CDR2 FNYEAQ.

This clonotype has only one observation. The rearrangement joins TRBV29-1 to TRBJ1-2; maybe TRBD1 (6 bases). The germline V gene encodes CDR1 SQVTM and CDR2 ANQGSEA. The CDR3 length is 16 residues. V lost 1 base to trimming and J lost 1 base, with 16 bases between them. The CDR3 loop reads CSVEGIVGQLNYGYTF. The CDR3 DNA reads TGCAGCGTTGAAGGTATAGTCGGACAGCTTAACTATGGCTACACCTTC.

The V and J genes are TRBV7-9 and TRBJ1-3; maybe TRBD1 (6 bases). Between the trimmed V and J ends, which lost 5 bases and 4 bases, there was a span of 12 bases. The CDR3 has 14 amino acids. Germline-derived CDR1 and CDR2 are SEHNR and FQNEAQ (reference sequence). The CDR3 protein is CASSLRDNGNTIYF. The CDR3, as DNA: TGTGCCAGCAGCCTCCGGGACAACGGAAACACCATATATTTT. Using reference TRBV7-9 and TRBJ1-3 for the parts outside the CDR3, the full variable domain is DTGVSQNPRHKITKRGQNVTFRCDPISEHNRLYWYRQTLGQGPEFLTYFQNEAQLEKSRLLSDRFSAERPKGSFSTLEIQRTEQGDSAMYLCASSLRDNGNTIYFGEGSWLTVV.

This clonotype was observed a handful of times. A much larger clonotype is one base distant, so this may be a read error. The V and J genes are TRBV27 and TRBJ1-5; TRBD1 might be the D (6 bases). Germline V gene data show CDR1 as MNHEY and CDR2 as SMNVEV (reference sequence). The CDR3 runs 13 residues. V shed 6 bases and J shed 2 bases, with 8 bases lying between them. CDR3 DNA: TGTGCCAGCAGGGCAGGGGGCAATCAGCCCCAGCATTTT. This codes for CASRAGGNQPQHF.

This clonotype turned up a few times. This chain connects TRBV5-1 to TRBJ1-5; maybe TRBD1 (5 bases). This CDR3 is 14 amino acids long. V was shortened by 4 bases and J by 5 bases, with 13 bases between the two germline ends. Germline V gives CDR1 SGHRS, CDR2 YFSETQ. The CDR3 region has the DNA TGCGCCAGCAGCACCGGACAAACCGATCAGCCCCAGCATTTT. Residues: CASSTGQTDQPQHF.

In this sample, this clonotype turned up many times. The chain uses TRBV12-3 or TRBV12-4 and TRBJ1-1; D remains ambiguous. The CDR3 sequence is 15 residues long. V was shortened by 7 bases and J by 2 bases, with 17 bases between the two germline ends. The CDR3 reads CASTVLGLDNTEAFF. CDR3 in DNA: TGTGCCAGCACAGTTCTAGGGTTAGACAACACTGAAGCTTTCTTT.

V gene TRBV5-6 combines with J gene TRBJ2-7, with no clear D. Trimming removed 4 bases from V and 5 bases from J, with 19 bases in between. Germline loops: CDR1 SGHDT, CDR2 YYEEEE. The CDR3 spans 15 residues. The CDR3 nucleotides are TGTGCCAGCAGCCCGGTTGGGTCTTCTCCCCACGAGCAGTACTTC. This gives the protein CASSPVGSSPHEQYF. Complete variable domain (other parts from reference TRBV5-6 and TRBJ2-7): DAGVTQSPTHLIKTRGQQVTLRCSPKSGHDTVSWYQQALGQGPQFIFQYYEEEERQRGNFPDRFSGHQFPNYSSELNVNALLLGDSALYLCASSPVGSSPHEQYFGPGTRLTVT.